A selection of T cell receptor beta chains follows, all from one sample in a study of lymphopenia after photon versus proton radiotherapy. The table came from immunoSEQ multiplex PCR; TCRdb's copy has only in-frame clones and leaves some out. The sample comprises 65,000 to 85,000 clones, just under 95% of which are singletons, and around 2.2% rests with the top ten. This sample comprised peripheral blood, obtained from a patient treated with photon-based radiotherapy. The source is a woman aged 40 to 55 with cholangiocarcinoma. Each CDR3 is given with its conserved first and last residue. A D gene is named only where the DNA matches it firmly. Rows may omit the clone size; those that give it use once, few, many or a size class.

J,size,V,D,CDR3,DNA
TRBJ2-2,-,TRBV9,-,CASSSDPSRELFF,TGTGCCAGCAGCTCTGACCCGTCGCGGGAGCTGTTTTTT
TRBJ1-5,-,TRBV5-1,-,CASSFSGDQPQHF,TGCGCCAGCAGCTTTTCAGGAGATCAGCCCCAGCATTTT
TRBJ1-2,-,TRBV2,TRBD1,CASSEGGTALYGYTF,TGTGCCAGCAGTGAAGGGGGGACAGCCCTCTATGGCTACACCTTC
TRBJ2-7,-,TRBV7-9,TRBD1,CASSLATGLSSYEQYF,TGTGCCAGCAGCTTAGCGACAGGGTTGAGCTCCTACGAGCAGTACTTC
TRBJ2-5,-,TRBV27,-,CASSFERRETQYF,TGTGCCAGCAGTTTTGAGAGGAGAGAGACCCAGTACTTC
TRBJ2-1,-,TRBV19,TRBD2,CASSIGALAYNEQFF,TGTGCCAGTAGTATAGGCGCACTAGCGTACAATGAGCAGTTCTTC
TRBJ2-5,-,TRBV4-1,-,CASSQEGLTQYF,TGCGCCAGCAGCCAAGAAGGACTGACCCAGTACTTC
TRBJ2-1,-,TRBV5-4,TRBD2,CASRRLAGGLSSYNEQFF,TGTGCCAGCAGGCGACTAGCGGGAGGTCTTAGCTCCTACAATGAGCAGTTCTTC
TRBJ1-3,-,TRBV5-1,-,CASSSTTDFSGNTIYF,TGCGCCAGCAGCTCTACCACAGACTTCTCTGGAAACACCATATATTTT
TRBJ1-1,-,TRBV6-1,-,CASTRGSTLNTEAFF,TGTGCCAGCACTCGGGGGTCAACCTTGAACACTGAAGCTTTCTTT
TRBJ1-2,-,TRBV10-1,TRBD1,CASHLALYLEARTGCGYTF,TGCGCCAGCCACCTGGCACTCTACCTCGAGGCCAGGACAGGGTGTGGCTACACCTTC
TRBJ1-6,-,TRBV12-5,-,CASGLVLGVNNSPLHF,TGTGCTAGTGGTTTGGTTCTGGGGGTGAATAATTCACCCCTCCACTTT
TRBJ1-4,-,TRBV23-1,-,CASSRQEPWSLEKLFF,TGCGCCAGCAGTCGACAGGAGCCCTGGAGTTTAGAAAAACTGTTTTTT
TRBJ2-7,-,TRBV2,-,CASSEQSPGRRFYEQYF,TGTGCCAGCAGTGAACAATCCCCCGGACGGCGATTCTACGAGCAGTACTTC
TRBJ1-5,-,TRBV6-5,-,CASSWTVNQPQHF,TGTGCCAGCAGCTGGACTGTGAATCAGCCCCAGCATTTT
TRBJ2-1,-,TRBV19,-,CASSIGGNEQFF,TGTGCCAGTAGTATAGGAGGGAATGAGCAGTTCTTC
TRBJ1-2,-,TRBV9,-,CASSEGGDYGYTF,TGTGCCAGCAGTGAGGGAGGAGACTATGGCTACACCTTC
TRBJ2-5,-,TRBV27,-,CASSDGPFLQETQYF,TGTGCCAGCTCGGACGGCCCATTCCTCCAAGAGACCCAGTACTTC
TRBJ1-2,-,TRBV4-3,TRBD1,CASSPGQASDYGYTF,TGCGCCAGCAGCCCGGGACAGGCCTCTGACTATGGCTACACCTTC
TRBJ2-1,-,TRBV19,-,CASTPQGNDEQFF,TGTGCCAGTACACCTCAGGGTAACGATGAGCAGTTCTTC
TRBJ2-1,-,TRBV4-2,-,CASSPRGGGQFF,TGTGCCAGCAGCCCGCGAGGGGGGGGACAGTTCTTC
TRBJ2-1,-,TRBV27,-,CASYRDPYNEQFF,TGTGCCAGTTACCGGGACCCATACAATGAGCAGTTCTTC
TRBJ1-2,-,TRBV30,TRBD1,CAWSVRDRGPNTF,TGTGCCTGGAGTGTTAGGGACAGAGGCCCTAACACCTTC
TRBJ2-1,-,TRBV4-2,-,CASSQQTGQLKEQFF,TGTGCCAGCAGCCAACAAACGGGGCAATTAAAAGAGCAGTTCTTC
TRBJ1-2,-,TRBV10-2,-,CASSEGVTGATGYTF,TGCGCCAGCAGTGAGGGGGTGACAGGAGCTACTGGCTACACCTTC
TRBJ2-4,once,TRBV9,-,CASSPHLDIKNIQYF,TGTGCCAGCAGCCCTCACCTCGACATCAAAAACATTCAGTACTTC
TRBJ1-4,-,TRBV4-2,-,CASSHGKVGKFEKLFF,TGTGCCAGCAGCCATGGGAAGGTGGGCAAATTTGAAAAACTGTTTTTT
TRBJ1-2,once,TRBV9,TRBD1,CASSAYGTVYGYTF,TGTGCCAGCAGCGCTTACGGGACAGTGTATGGCTACACCTTC
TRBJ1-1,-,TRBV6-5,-,CASSSPGTEAFF,TGTGCCAGCAGTTCCCCAGGCACTGAAGCTTTCTTT
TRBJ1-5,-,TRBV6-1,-,CASTMTLNSNQPQHF,TGTGCCAGCACCATGACCCTTAATAGCAATCAGCCCCAGCATTTT
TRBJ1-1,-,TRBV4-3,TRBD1,CASSQEWYETGVLGNTEAFF,TGCGCCAGCAGCCAAGAGTGGTATGAGACAGGGGTATTGGGAAATACTGAAGCTTTCTTT
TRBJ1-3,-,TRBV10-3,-,CAIRGRSSGNTIYF,TGTGCCATCAGGGGAAGGAGCTCTGGAAACACCATATATTTT
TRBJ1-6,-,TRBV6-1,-,CASSEYSPLHF,TGTGCCAGCAGTGAATATTCACCCCTCCACTTT
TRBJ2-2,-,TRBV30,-,CAWSVIPQGNGELFF,TGTGCCTGGAGTGTTATACCACAGGGTAACGGGGAGCTGTTTTTT
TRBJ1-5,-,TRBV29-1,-,CSAREGLNQPQHF,TGCAGCGCCCGAGAAGGGCTCAATCAGCCCCAGCATTTT
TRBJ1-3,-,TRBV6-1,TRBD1,CASSQGTGGFSGNTIYF,TGTGCCAGCAGTCAAGGGACAGGGGGCTTCTCTGGAAACACCATATATTTT
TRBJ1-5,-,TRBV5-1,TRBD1,CASRQGESQPQHF,TGCGCCAGTAGACAGGGAGAGAGTCAGCCCCAGCATTTT
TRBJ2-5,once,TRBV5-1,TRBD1,CASSGGQGQVETQYF,TGCGCCAGCAGCGGGGGACAGGGACAAGTAGAGACCCAGTACTTC
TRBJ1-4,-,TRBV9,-,CASSVEGPGILGEKLFF,TGTGCCAGCAGCGTAGAGGGCCCCGGGATCCTTGGAGAAAAACTGTTTTTT
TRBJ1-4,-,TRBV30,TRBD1,CAWRRSTGANEKLFF,TGTGCCTGGAGGAGGTCGACAGGGGCTAATGAAAAACTGTTTTTT
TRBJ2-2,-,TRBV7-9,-,CASSLSGGAATGELFF,TGTGCCAGCAGCTTAAGCGGAGGGGCGGCCACCGGGGAGCTGTTTTTT
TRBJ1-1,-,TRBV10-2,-,CASSVLMNTEAFF,TGCGCCAGCAGTGTACTCATGAACACTGAAGCTTTCTTT
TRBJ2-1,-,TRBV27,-,CASSLGQGRFDEQFF,TGTGCCAGCAGTTTAGGGCAGGGCAGGTTCGATGAGCAGTTCTTC
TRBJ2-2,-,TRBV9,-,CASSRGAGHTGELFF,TGTGCCAGCAGCAGGGGGGCTGGACACACCGGGGAGCTGTTTTTT
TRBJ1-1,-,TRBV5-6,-,CASSLNGGDRTEAFF,TGTGCCAGCAGCTTGAATGGTGGGGACCGCACTGAAGCTTTCTTT
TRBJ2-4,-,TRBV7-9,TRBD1,CASSLEGASNIQYF,TGTGCCAGCAGCTTAGAGGGGGCTTCAAACATTCAGTACTTC
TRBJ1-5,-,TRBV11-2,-,CASSLGRWGNQPQHF,TGTGCCAGCAGCTTAGGCAGGTGGGGTAATCAGCCCCAGCATTTT